What follows is one T cell receptor beta chain and its context. Its antigen is not identified. Memory CD4+ T cells were sorted as CD4+CD45RO+CD25- cells. Constant-region reverse primers amplified full-length variable regions, followed by semi-nested Nested Universal Primer A PCR. TCRdb re-called the 5' RACE reads through MiXCR, storing one row per CDR3 protein. The sample holds about 40,000 distinct CDR3 sequences, 30% seen once. V shed 7 bases and J shed 1 base, with 7 bases lying between them. Germline CDR1 and CDR2: MNHNS and SASEGT. The CDR3 is 12 residues long. Findings of the study overall: Greatest tumor Treg TCR overlap was with tumor naive CD4+ cells.

The chain couples TRBV6-1 to TRBJ1-2; D ambiguous. The source is a female donor with breast cancer. Sample: tumor-infiltrating memory CD4+ T cells sorted from the breast tumor. Subset here: memory CD4+ T cells, CD4+CD45RO+CD25-. CDR3 sequence (DNA): TGTGCCAGCACCAAGGGTAACTATGGCTACACCTTC. It codes for CASTKGNYGYTF.